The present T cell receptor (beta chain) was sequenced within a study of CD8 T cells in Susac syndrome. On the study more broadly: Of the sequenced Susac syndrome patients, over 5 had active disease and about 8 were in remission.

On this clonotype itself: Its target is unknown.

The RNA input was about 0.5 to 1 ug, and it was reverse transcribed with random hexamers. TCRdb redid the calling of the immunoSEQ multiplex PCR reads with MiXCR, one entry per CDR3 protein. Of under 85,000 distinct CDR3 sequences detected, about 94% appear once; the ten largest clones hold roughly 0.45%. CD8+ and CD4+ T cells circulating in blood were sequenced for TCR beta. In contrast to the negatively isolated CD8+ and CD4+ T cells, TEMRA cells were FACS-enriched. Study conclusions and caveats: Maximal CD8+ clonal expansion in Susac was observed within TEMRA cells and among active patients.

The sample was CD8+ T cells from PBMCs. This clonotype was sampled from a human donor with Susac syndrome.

CDR3 region: CASSSGPTYQSGNTIYF. CDR3 nucleotides: TGCGCCAGCAGCAGCGGGCCCACTTACCAATCTGGAAACACCATATATTTT. V is TRBV5-1 and J is TRBJ1-3; D is unclear. CDR1 is SGHRS, CDR2 YFSETQ, per germline. Between the trimmed V and J ends, which lost 4 bases and 1 base, there was a span of 18 bases. The CDR3 spans 17 residues.